Shown below are 23 T cell receptor beta chains from a single sample sequenced in a study of T cell responses to AZD1222 COVID-19 vaccine. Profiling relied on immunoSEQ multiplex PCR, and the TCRdb table lists in-frame clones only, not all of them. Of roughly 96,000 clones in the sample, 89% were seen once. Sequencing used peripheral blood, obtained on day 0 of AZD1222 vaccination. The receptor source for this set is an adult in good health.

The CDR3 region is CASSPLLGAYEQYF. In nucleotides, the CDR3 is TGTGCCAGCAGCCCCTTGCTTGGAGCCTACGAGCAGTACTTC. The V and J genes are TRBV14 and TRBJ2-7, with D uncertain. Trimming removed 4 bases at V and 2 bases at J, with 12 bases between. Germline lookup yields CDR1 SGHDN and CDR2 FVKESK. CDR3 length equals 14 residues.

This clone has just one count. J is TRBJ2-2 and V is TRBV5-1, with TRBD2 identical over 11 bases. The length of the CDR3 is 17 residues. In germline, CDR1 is SGHRS, CDR2 YFSETQ. J was trimmed by 4 bases and V by 2 bases; bases with no gene match: 7. The CDR3 region is CASSFNSGGEFTGELFF. CDR3 coding DNA: TGCGCCAGCAGCTTCAATAGCGGGGGGGAGTTCACCGGGGAGCTGTTTTTT.

The genes are TRBV6-6 and TRBJ1-2; D uncertain. The germline V gene encodes CDR1 MNHNY and CDR2 SVGAGI (reference sequence). V shed 7 bases and J shed 5 bases, with 14 bases lying between them. The CDR3 spans 13 residues. The CDR3 DNA is TGTGCCAGCATCGCACAGATTACTTATGGCTACACCTTC. It translates to CASIAQITYGYTF.

The genes are TRBV5-6 and TRBJ2-2, with 9 positions matching TRBD1. This CDR3 is 17 amino acids long. J was trimmed by 3 bases and V by 0 bases; bases with no gene match: 6. CDR1 and CDR2 from the germline V gene are SGHDT and YYEEEE. CDR3 in amino acids: CASSLDVHRGHTGELFF. CDR3 bases: TGTGCCAGCAGCTTGGACGTCCACAGGGGGCACACCGGGGAGCTGTTTTTT.

The V and J genes are TRBV6-4 and TRBJ2-1, with D perhaps TRBD2 (5 bases). Germline V lookup: CDR1 MRHNA, CDR2 SNTAGT. The CDR3 extends over 15 amino acids. Trimming removed 4 bases at V and 0 bases at J, with 10 bases between. The CDR3 sequence is CASSVERSSYNEQFF. CDR3 nucleotides: TGTGCCAGCAGTGTTGAGCGGAGCTCCTACAATGAGCAGTTCTTC.

This clone was seen a few times. This sequence joins TRBV5-4 and TRBJ2-1; D is ambiguous. The length of the CDR3 is 12 residues. V lost 4 bases to trimming and J lost 9 bases, with 11 bases between them. Germline V CDR1 and CDR2: SGHNT, YYREEE (reference sequence). CDR3 sequence reads: CASSQVGFEQFF. The CDR3 DNA reads TGTGCCAGCAGCCAAGTGGGGTTTGAGCAGTTCTTC.

This clone was found once. This rearrangement joins TRBV3-1 (or the pseudogene TRBV3-2) to TRBJ2-7, with TRBD2 identical over 11 bases. Germline CDR1 LGHDT, CDR2 YNNKEL (reference sequence). V dropped 4 bases and J dropped 2; count of bases not matched to a gene: 4. CDR3 length: 15 amino acids. The CDR3 bases are TGTGCCAGCAGCCGCCCGGGACTAGCGGCCTACGAGCAGTACTTC. It yields the protein CASSRPGLAAYEQYF.

The J gene is TRBJ2-1, the V gene TRBV6-2 or TRBV6-3; D not certain. There are 11 residues in the CDR3. Germline CDR1 is MNHEY and CDR2 is SVGEGT. Trimming took 3 bases from V and 9 from J, leaving 6 bases between them. CDR3 bases: TGTGCCAGCAGTTATGTATCTGAGCAGTTCTTC. It translates to CASSYVSEQFF.

This clone was observed a few times. J is TRBJ2-7 and V is TRBV7-9, with 8 positions matching TRBD2. V trimming: 1 base; J trimming: 1 base; junction bases outside the gene matches: 6. Germline lookup yields CDR1 SEHNR and CDR2 FQNEAQ (reference sequence). The CDR3 loop spans 16 amino acids. Here the CDR3 reads CASSLEYGGASYEQYF. The CDR3 nucleotides are TGTGCCAGCAGCTTAGAGTACGGGGGGGCGTCCTACGAGCAGTACTTC.

The V gene is TRBV28, the J gene TRBJ1-2; D unclear. The germline CDR1 and CDR2 sequences are MDHEN and SYDVKM. The CDR3 runs 14 residues. V lost 5 bases and J 8 bases, leaving 18 bases between the germline ends. CDR3 sequence reads: CASSATGLMGGYTF. The CDR3 DNA reads as TGTGCCAGCAGTGCCACGGGCCTAATGGGGGGCTACACCTTC.

This clone was counted between two and nine times. The chain couples TRBV4-2 to TRBJ1-6, with TRBD1 matching over 9 bases. There are 17 residues in the CDR3. Looked up from germline, CDR1 is LGHNA and CDR2 is YNFKEQ. V was clipped by 0 bases and J by 8 bases; unmatched bases: 8. The CDR3 reads CASSQDVRTGDDSPLHF. CDR3 sequence (DNA): TGTGCCAGCAGCCAAGATGTTCGGACAGGGGACGATTCACCCCTCCACTTT.

The rearrangement joins TRBV6-5 to TRBJ2-3; D not certain. This CDR3 is built from 14 residues. Trimming shortened V by 2 bases and J by 0 bases, and 6 bases separated the two germline ends. Germline V gene data show CDR1 as MNHEY and CDR2 as SVGAGI. CDR3 amino acids: CASSYGRSTDTQYF. The CDR3 DNA reads TGTGCCAGCAGTTACGGTCGCAGCACAGATACGCAGTATTTT.

The chain couples TRBV11-2 to TRBJ2-7, with D perhaps TRBD1 or TRBD2 (6 bases each). CDR3 length equals 14 residues. Germline-derived CDR1 and CDR2 are SGHAT and FQNNGV. Trimming removed 5 bases at V and 6 bases at J, with 17 bases between. The DNA for the CDR3 is TGTGCCAGCAGCCGCAATGCTGGGGGGCCCGAGCAGTACTTC. It codes for CASSRNAGGPEQYF.

J is TRBJ1-5 and V is TRBV6-2 or TRBV6-3, with D possibly TRBD1 on 6 matching bases. The germline gives CDR1 MNHEY, CDR2 SVGEGT. V was cut by 1 base and J by 0 bases, with 10 bases left in between. This CDR3 contains 16 residues. CDR3 loop: CASSYLWGHSNQPQHF. CDR3 DNA: TGTGCCAGCAGTTACTTGTGGGGGCATAGCAATCAGCCCCAGCATTTT.

V and J are TRBV10-1 and TRBJ1-5; TRBD1 might be the D (6 bases). The CDR3 has 17 residues. Germline CDR1 reads WNHNN; CDR2 reads SYGVQD (reference sequence). V lost 2 bases, J lost 0 bases, and 14 bases lay in between. CDR3 sequence reads: CASSEKAGEYSNQPQHF. The CDR3 DNA follows: TGCGCCAGCAGTGAGAAGGCAGGGGAGTATAGCAATCAGCCCCAGCATTTT.

This chain connects TRBV4-2 to TRBJ2-5; unclear D gene. CDR1 and CDR2 from the germline V gene are LGHNA and YNFKEQ. CDR3 length: 17 residues. V lost 2 bases to trimming and J lost 5 bases, with 21 bases between them. The DNA for the CDR3 is TGTGCCAGCAGCCAACCGACCGCCGGTGGGGTAGGGGAGACCCAGTACTTC. Its protein is CASSQPTAGGVGETQYF.

The chain is built from TRBV7-3 and TRBJ2-1; 8 positions match TRBD1. This CDR3 is built from 13 residues. The V and J ends lost 5 bases and 5 bases, in that order; junction bases with no gene match: 2. In germline, CDR1 is SGHTA, CDR2 FQGTGA. The CDR3 here is CASSPGQDNEQFF. DNA for the CDR3: TGTGCCAGCAGCCCGGGACAGGACAATGAGCAGTTCTTC.

This clone has just a few counts. CDR3 sequence reads: CAIRGTGGNSPLHF. CDR3 bases: TGTGCCATCAGGGGGACAGGGGGGAATTCACCCCTCCACTTT. V is TRBV10-3 and J is TRBJ1-6, with 11 bases fitting TRBD1. The CDR3 is 14 residues long. Losses at the gene ends were 6 bases for V and 7 bases for J; bases not matched to a gene: 2. The germline V gene has CDR1 ENHRY and CDR2 SYGVKD.

This rearrangement joins TRBV19 to TRBJ1-2; the match to TRBD1 covers 11 bases. Per the germline V gene, CDR1 is LNHDA and CDR2 is SQIVND (reference sequence). The V gene end was trimmed by 5 bases and the J gene end by 4 bases; junction bases not matched to a gene: 3. CDR3 length equals 14 residues. The CDR3 spells CASSPGTGGYGYTF. CDR3 nucleotide sequence: TGTGCCAGTAGTCCTGGGACAGGGGGCTATGGCTACACCTTC.

The CDR3 bases are TGTGCCTGGAGCCCACCCGGGGATACGCAGTATTTT. Translated: CAWSPPGDTQYF. J is TRBJ2-3 and V is TRBV30; D is unresolved. CDR3 length equals 12 residues. The V gene's germline CDR1 is GTSNPN and CDR2 SVGIG (reference sequence). V was pared by 3 bases and J by 6 bases, with 10 bases between.

The CDR3 reads CASSLFTDTQYF. CDR3 sequence (DNA): TGTGCCAGCAGTTTATTCACAGATACGCAGTATTTT. J is TRBJ2-3 and V is TRBV12-3 or TRBV12-4; D gene unclear. The length of the CDR3 is 12 residues. V dropped 2 bases and J dropped 2 bases, with 2 bases sitting between them.

The count of this clone is one. The chain links TRBV12-3 or TRBV12-4 to TRBJ1-5; no clear D. The V and J ends lost 5 bases and 4 bases respectively, with 6 bases between them. The CDR3 spans 12 residues. The CDR3 spells CASSRLNQPQHF. CDR3 in DNA: TGTGCCAGCAGTCGCCTAAATCAGCCCCAGCATTTT.

This chain joins TRBV4-3 and TRBJ2-3; 12 bases are shared with TRBD2. V lost 4 bases and J lost 4; bases outside the gene matches: 3. Germline values: CDR1 LGHNA, CDR2 YSLEER. This CDR3 comprises 15 residues. CDR3 sequence: CASSPSGGASDTQYF. CDR3 DNA: TGCGCCAGCAGCCCTAGCGGGGGGGCATCAGATACGCAGTATTTT.